This is a list of T cell receptor beta chains from one sample in a study of control samples from healthy donors and cancer patients. Here immunoSEQ multiplex PCR was the method, and the copy in TCRdb shows in-frame clones only, minus some. The data contain some 130,000 clones, about 93% of them singletons. Sequenced input: PBMCs. These receptors were taken from a man aged 45-65 years with head and neck cancer. The CDR3 runs from the conserved cysteine through the conserved F or W. D genes are given only for firm matches. Part of the rows lack a size; the others show once, few, many or a class for expanded clones.

TRBV28	.	14	TRBJ1-1	.	CASSLAQDGGEAFF	TGTGCCAGCAGTTTGGCACAGGACGGGGGTGAAGCTTTCTTT
TRBV5-1	.	15	TRBJ2-5	.	CAGGGLARPGKTQYF	TGCGCCGGCGGAGGGCTAGCAAGACCGGGAAAGACCCAGTACTTC
TRBV9	.	14	TRBJ2-1	TRBD2	CASSPTSGFNEQFF	TGTGCCAGCAGTCCGACTAGCGGGTTCAATGAGCAGTTCTTC
TRBV29-1	.	13	TRBJ1-1	.	CSVEGGLNTEAFF	TGCAGCGTTGAAGGGGGGTTGAACACTGAAGCTTTCTTT
TRBV7-8	.	16	TRBJ1-6	.	CASSSRTYGGNSPLHF	TGTGCCAGCAGCTCCCGGACGTACGGGGGGAATTCACCCCTCCACTTT
TRBV7-9	.	12	TRBJ2-1	.	CASSLTNNEQFF	TGTGCCAGCAGCTTAACAAACAATGAGCAGTTCTTC
TRBV7-2	.	15	TRBJ1-3	.	CASSPLGYSGNTIYF	TGTGCCAGCAGCCCCTTGGGTTATTCTGGAAACACCATATATTTT
TRBV30	.	12	TRBJ2-2	TRBD1	CAWTGGTGELFF	TGTGCCTGGACAGGGGGCACCGGGGAGCTGTTTTTT
TRBV7-9	.	14	TRBJ1-4	.	CASSLGGANEKLFF	TGTGCCAGCAGCTTGGGTGGGGCCAATGAAAAACTGTTTTTT
TRBV9	.	16	TRBJ2-3	.	CASSRRDGYLADTQYF	TGTGCCAGCAGCCGCCGGGACGGATACTTAGCAGATACGCAGTATTTT
TRBV6-6	once	15	TRBJ2-7	.	CASSPGVRSSYEQYF	TGTGCCAGCAGCCCCGGGGTACGCAGCTCCTACGAGCAGTACTTC